The next 4 T cell receptor beta chains were all read from a single sample in a study of blood T cells in healthy people across ages. With a J-beta primer mix and a sample-barcoded 5' primer, a second PCR ran roughly 6 to 11 cycles. Via MiXCR, TCRdb re-called the 5' RACE reads, giving one row per CDR3 protein. The sample has 980,000 or so distinct CDR3 sequences, around 48% seen once. What was sequenced was blood. Source of these receptors: a man aged 25 to 45 in good health.

The V call is TRBV20-1, the J call TRBJ1-6, with D maybe TRBD1 (6 bases). Between the trimmed V and J ends, which lost 6 bases and 7 bases, there was a span of 16 bases. The CDR3 totals 14 residues. The germline V gene has CDR1 DFQATT and CDR2 SNEGSKA (reference sequence). As DNA, the CDR3 is TGCAGTGCCTGGCGGGGGGCTGAGAATTCACCCCTCCACTTT. Translated: CSAWRGAENSPLHF.

A few counts support this clonotype. DNA of the CDR3: TGCAGTGCTAGGGGGCCGGATAATGAAAAACTGTTTTTT. This codes for CSARGPDNEKLFF. The chain combines TRBV20-1 with TRBJ1-4, with D maybe TRBD1 (5 bases). Germline CDR1 is DFQATT and CDR2 is SNEGSKA (reference sequence). V was shortened by 3 bases and J by 4 bases, with 9 bases between the two germline ends. The CDR3 consists of 13 residues.

The chain has TRBV4-1 and TRBJ2-5; maybe TRBD1 (5 bases). The CDR3 runs 14 residues. Germline lookup yields CDR1 MGHRA and CDR2 YSYEKL. The ends were cut back, 0 bases at V and 3 bases at J, with 8 bases in the middle. CDR3 DNA: TGCGCCAGCAGCCAAGATGCAGGGAAAGAGACCCAGTACTTC. This codes for CASSQDAGKETQYF.

The J gene is TRBJ1-5, the V gene TRBV27; 8 bases agree with TRBD1. The V gene's germline CDR1 is MNHEY and CDR2 SMNVEV (reference sequence). The J segment lost 5 bases and the V segment lost 4 bases, leaving 7 bases of the junction unmatched. There are 15 residues in the CDR3. This CDR3 is CASSYRQGPDQPQHF. CDR3 DNA sequence: TGTGCCAGCAGTTATAGACAGGGGCCGGATCAGCCCCAGCATTTT.